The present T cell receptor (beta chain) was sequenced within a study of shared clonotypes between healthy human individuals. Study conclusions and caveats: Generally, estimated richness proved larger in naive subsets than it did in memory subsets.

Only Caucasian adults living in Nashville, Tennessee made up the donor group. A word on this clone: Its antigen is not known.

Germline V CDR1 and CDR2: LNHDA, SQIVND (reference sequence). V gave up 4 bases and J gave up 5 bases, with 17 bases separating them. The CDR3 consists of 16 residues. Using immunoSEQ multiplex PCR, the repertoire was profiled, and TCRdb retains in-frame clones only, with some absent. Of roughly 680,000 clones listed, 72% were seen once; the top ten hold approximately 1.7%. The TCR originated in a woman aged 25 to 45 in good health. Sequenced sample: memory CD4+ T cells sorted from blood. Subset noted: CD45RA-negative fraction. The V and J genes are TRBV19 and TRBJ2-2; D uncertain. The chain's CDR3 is CASSRLLRQTTGELFF. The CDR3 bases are TGTGCCAGTAGTAGACTTCTTCGCCAGACTACCGGGGAGCTGTTTTTT.